Below are 30 T cell receptor beta chains sequenced from a single sample in a study of T cell responses to AZD1222 COVID-19 vaccine. Assay used: immunoSEQ multiplex PCR; TCRdb lists only in-frame clones, some missing. The repertoire holds 95,000 to 150,000 clones, with 92% as singletons. This material consisted of peripheral blood, taken on day 0 of AZD1222 vaccination. Receptors were obtained from an adult in good health.

The chain combines TRBV3-1 (or the pseudogene TRBV3-2) with TRBJ1-5; D perhaps matches TRBD1 (5 bases). The CDR3 contains 14 residues. The V gene lost 2 bases and the J gene lost 0 bases, with 5 bases spanning the gap. Germline loops: CDR1 LGHDT, CDR2 YNNKEL (reference sequence). CDR3 protein: CASSQQGSNQPQHF. The CDR3 nucleotides read TGTGCCAGCAGCCAACAGGGTAGCAATCAGCCCCAGCATTTT.

V gene TRBV18 combines with J gene TRBJ1-6; tentatively, D is TRBD1 (6 bases). The CDR3 has 15 residues. V shed 3 bases and J shed 5 bases, with 11 bases lying between them. CDR1 and CDR2 (germline): KGHSH, LQKENI. The CDR3 loop is CASSPGQLNNSPLHF. The DNA for the CDR3 is TGTGCCAGCTCACCCGGACAGCTTAATAATTCACCCCTCCACTTT.

The rearrangement links TRBV7-9 to TRBJ1-4; TRBD1 is a possible D gene (5 bases). Germline CDR1 is SEHNR and CDR2 is FQNEAQ (reference sequence). CDR3 length: 13 amino acids. V dropped 7 bases and J dropped 6 bases, with 12 bases sitting between them. This CDR3 reads CASTSGYHEKLFF. The DNA for the CDR3 is TGTGCCAGCACATCAGGGTACCATGAAAAACTGTTTTTT.

The V gene is TRBV24-1, the J gene TRBJ1-2, with D possibly being TRBD1 (6 bases). V lost 7 bases and J 6 bases, leaving 14 bases between the germline ends. This CDR3 comprises 13 residues. In germline, CDR1 is KGHDR, CDR2 SFDVKD. CDR3 bases: TGTGCCACCAGCAGGGGTTTTCTGGATGGCTACACCTTC. The encoded protein is CATSRGFLDGYTF.

J is TRBJ2-3 and V is TRBV5-4; possibly TRBD2 for D (5 bases). The CDR3 contains 15 residues. Trimming removed 4 bases at V and 5 bases at J, with 17 bases between. In germline, CDR1 is SGHNT, CDR2 YYREEE (reference sequence). The CDR3 nucleotides read TGTGCCAGCAGCCCCGGCGGTCGTGGAGGAGATACGCAGTATTTT. This codes for CASSPGGRGGDTQYF. Using reference TRBV5-4 and TRBJ2-3 for the parts outside the CDR3, the full variable domain is ETGVTQSPTHLIKTRGQQVTLRCSSQSGHNTVSWYQQALGQGPQFIFQYYREEENGRGNFPPRFSGLQFPNYSSELNVNALELDDSALYLCASSPGGRGGDTQYFGPGTRLTVL.

The chain's CDR3 is CASSLGAYNEQFF. DNA for the CDR3: TGTGCCAGCAGCTTAGGGGCATACAATGAGCAGTTCTTC. The chain employs TRBV11-2 and TRBJ2-1; the D is unclear. This CDR3 contains 13 residues. Per the germline V gene, CDR1 is SGHAT and CDR2 is FQNNGV. Trimming took 1 base from V and 4 from J, leaving 5 bases between them.

This chain links TRBV4-1 with TRBJ2-1; 7 nucleotides match TRBD2. Germline V gene lookup returns CDR1 MGHRA and CDR2 YSYEKL. The CDR3 extends over 14 amino acids. V lost 1 base, J lost 9 bases, and 6 bases stayed unmatched. CDR3 DNA sequence: TGCGCCAGCAGCCAAGGGGACGGGGGGTTTGAGCAGTTCTTC. Amino acids: CASSQGDGGFEQFF.

The V and J genes are TRBV21-1 and TRBJ1-5; the D call in the table, TRBD1, was not verified against the DNA. TRBV21-1 is shown as a pseudogene. The CDR3 is 13 amino acids. CDR3: CASSKPSEQPQHF. CDR3 DNA sequence: TGTGCCAGCAGCAAACCCTCAGAACAGCCCCAGCATTTT.

The rearrangement uses TRBV20-1 and TRBJ2-1; D gene unclear. CDR1 and CDR2 from the germline V gene are DFQATT and SNEGSKA (reference sequence). This CDR3 region has 9 residues. V lost 3 bases and J 10 bases, leaving 4 bases between the germline ends. The CDR3 is CSASTEQFF. The CDR3 DNA reads as TGCAGTGCTAGCACGGAGCAGTTCTTC.

The rearrangement uses TRBV11-3 and TRBJ1-1, with no clear D. In germline, CDR1 is SGHNT, CDR2 YENEEA. The CDR3 is made up of 13 amino acids. V lost 2 bases to trimming and J lost 1 base, with 5 bases between them. CDR3 region: CASSLYQNTEAFF. The CDR3 DNA is TGTGCCAGCAGCTTATATCAGAACACTGAAGCTTTCTTT. The full variable domain, completed using reference TRBV11-3 and TRBJ1-1, is EAGVVQSPRYKIIEKKQPVAFWCNPISGHNTLYWYLQNLGQGPELLIRYENEEAVDDSQLPKDRFSAERLKGVDSTLKIQPAELGDSAVYLCASSLYQNTEAFFGQGTRLTVV.

This chain joins TRBV3-1 (or the pseudogene TRBV3-2) and TRBJ2-7; 7 bases align to TRBD2. The CDR3 spans 16 residues. Germline lookup yields CDR1 LGHDT and CDR2 YNNKEL (reference sequence). J lost 1 base, V lost 2 bases, and 8 bases had no gene match. As DNA, the CDR3 is TGTGCCAGCAGCCAATTCATGGGGGGGGGTTCCTACGAGCAGTACTTC. This codes for CASSQFMGGGSYEQYF.

The genes are TRBV9 and TRBJ2-1; 12 bases agree with TRBD2. Germline lookup yields CDR1 SGDLS and CDR2 YYNGEE. This CDR3 contains 17 residues. The V and J ends lost 2 bases and 10 bases, in that order; junction bases with no gene match: 13. DNA for the CDR3: TGTGCCAGCAGCGTTGCGTCTCTAGCGGGGGGGCCTAGCGAGCAGTTCTTC. Translation: CASSVASLAGGPSEQFF.

V and J are TRBV7-2 and TRBJ2-1; tentative D call: TRBD1 (6 bases). The length of the CDR3 is 14 residues. V was trimmed by 1 base and J by 8 bases, leaving 12 bases between them. The germline CDR1 and CDR2 sequences are SGHTA and FQGNSA. CDR3 sequence (DNA): TGTGCCAGCAGCTTAGGGATCAGGGGCGATGAGCAGTTCTTC. Its translation is CASSLGIRGDEQFF.

The chain combines TRBV6-5 with TRBJ1-1; D gene unclear. This CDR3 comprises 15 residues. Germline V CDR1 and CDR2: MNHEY, SVGAGI. Trimming cost V 6 bases and J 3 bases, with 17 bases left between them. CDR3 protein: CASRSPLSVHTEAFF. The CDR3 bases are TGTGCCAGCAGATCGCCCCTTAGCGTCCACACTGAAGCTTTCTTT.

This chain links TRBV4-3 with TRBJ1-2; D gene unclear. The CDR3 runs 13 residues. Germline CDR1 and CDR2: LGHNA and YSLEER. V was trimmed by 0 bases and J by 7 bases, leaving 9 bases between them. This CDR3 is CASSQDGGSGYTF. CDR3 nucleotides: TGCGCCAGCAGCCAAGATGGAGGGAGTGGCTACACCTTC.

The chain has TRBV12-3 or TRBV12-4 and TRBJ2-5; D perhaps matches TRBD2 (6 bases). The V and J ends lost 8 bases and 3 bases respectively, with 10 bases between them. The CDR3 length is 12 residues. The CDR3 sequence is CASGAGKETQYF. The CDR3 coding sequence is TGTGCCAGCGGGGCGGGGAAAGAGACCCAGTACTTC.

V and J are TRBV24-1 and TRBJ2-1; TRBD2 matches at 8 bases. Germline CDR1 KGHDR, CDR2 SFDVKD. The V and J ends lost 0 bases and 5 bases, in that order; junction bases with no gene match: 5. The CDR3 length is 16 residues. The CDR3 bases are TGTGCCACCAGTGATTTGCGTAGCGGGGACCACAATGAGCAGTTCTTC. It specifies CATSDLRSGDHNEQFF.

This chain joins TRBV4-3 and TRBJ2-5, with 12 bases that match TRBD1. J lost 6 bases, V lost 4 bases, and 6 bases had no gene match. From germline, CDR1 is LGHNA and CDR2 YSLEER. The CDR3 loop spans 15 amino acids. The CDR3 region has the DNA TGCGCCAGCAGCCCAGGGACAGGGGGCGGGAAGACCCAGTACTTC. Protein sequence: CASSPGTGGGKTQYF.

The V gene is TRBV5-4, the J gene TRBJ1-1; D might be TRBD1 (5 bases). The CDR3 totals 14 residues. The germline V and J ends were trimmed by 3 bases and 3 bases, with 12 bases remaining between them. Germline CDR1 SGHNT, CDR2 YYREEE (reference sequence). The CDR3 sequence: CASSSTGYHTEAFF. The CDR3 nucleotides read TGTGCCAGCAGCTCCACAGGATACCACACTGAAGCTTTCTTT.

This chain connects TRBV7-3 to TRBJ2-1; TRBD2 matches 10 bases. The ends lost 5 bases at V and 6 bases at J; junction bases unmatched: 7. The germline V gene has CDR1 SGHTA and CDR2 FQGTGA. CDR3 length equals 15 residues. The CDR3 is CASSQAGGVVNEQFF. CDR3 sequence (DNA): TGTGCCAGCAGCCAAGCGGGAGGGGTCGTCAATGAGCAGTTCTTC.

The J gene is TRBJ1-3, the V gene TRBV29-1, with D unclear. V dropped 0 bases and J dropped 3 bases, with 6 bases sitting between them. The CDR3 is 13 amino acids. Germline V CDR1 and CDR2: SQVTM, ANQGSEA. CDR3 residues: CSVEEYNGNTIYF. CDR3 sequence (DNA): TGCAGCGTTGAAGAGTACAATGGAAACACCATATATTTT. The full variable domain, rest sourced from reference TRBV29-1 and TRBJ1-3, is SAVISQKPSRDICQRGTSLTIQCQVDSQVTMMFWYRQQPGQSLTLIATANQGSEATYESGFVIDKFPISRPNLTFSTLTVSNMSPEDSSIYLCSVEEYNGNTIYFGEGSWLTVV.

V is TRBV30 and J is TRBJ1-5, with D possibly being TRBD1 (6 bases). Germline loops: CDR1 GTSNPN, CDR2 SVGIG (reference sequence). This CDR3 is 15 amino acids long. The ends were cut back, 2 bases at V and 3 bases at J, with 14 bases in the middle. CDR3 in amino acids: CAWSITGTNNQPQHF. CDR3 bases: TGTGCCTGGAGTATAACCGGGACAAACAATCAGCCCCAGCATTTT.

The rearrangement joins TRBV4-3 to TRBJ2-4, with 7 bases fitting TRBD2. The CDR3 extends over 17 amino acids. V lost 0 bases, J lost 3 bases, and 8 bases stayed unmatched. Germline CDR1 reads LGHNA; CDR2 reads YSLEER. The CDR3 nucleotides read TGCGCCAGCAGCCAAGAAGGGAGGGGAACCCTCAAAAACATTCAGTACTTC. Protein: CASSQEGRGTLKNIQYF.

The chain carries TRBV11-3 and TRBJ2-1; 9 positions agree with TRBD2. The germline gives CDR1 SGHNT, CDR2 YENEEA. Germline trimming cut 7 bases from V and 0 bases from J; bases unmatched to any gene: 4. The CDR3 length is 15 residues. The CDR3 DNA reads TGTGCCAGCACCGGTAGCGGGAGCTCCTACAATGAGCAGTTCTTC. Translation: CASTGSGSSYNEQFF.

V usage is TRBV12-5 and J usage is TRBJ2-1, with 9 positions matching TRBD2. Trimming removed 6 bases from V and 9 bases from J; junction bases left unmatched: 15. From germline, CDR1 is LGHNT and CDR2 FRNRAP. The CDR3 extends over 16 amino acids. CDR3 coding DNA: TGTGCTAGTGGCCCCGCAAAGCGGGAGGAGAAAGGTGAGCAGTTCTTC. This sequence encodes CASGPAKREEKGEQFF.

This rearrangement joins TRBV5-4 to TRBJ2-1; 8 bases line up with TRBD2. Germline lookup yields CDR1 SGHNT and CDR2 YYREEE (reference sequence). This CDR3 region has 15 residues. With V trimmed by 5 bases and J by 1 base, 5 bases remained unmatched. The CDR3 protein is CASRLAGTSYNEQFF. The CDR3, as DNA: TGTGCCAGCAGGTTAGCGGGGACTTCCTACAATGAGCAGTTCTTC.

The chain employs TRBV9 and TRBJ1-2; no firm D call. V lost 4 bases and J lost 1, with 17 bases in between. The CDR3 totals 16 residues. Germline values: CDR1 SGDLS, CDR2 YYNGEE. The CDR3 spells CASSPRGSAFNYGYTF. Here the CDR3 DNA reads TGTGCCAGCAGCCCCCGTGGCAGCGCCTTTAACTATGGCTACACCTTC.

J is TRBJ1-4 and V is TRBV18, with 10 bases matching TRBD1. This CDR3 has 17 amino acids. Germline V gives CDR1 KGHSH, CDR2 LQKENI. The V gene end was trimmed by 1 base and the J gene end by 6 bases; junction bases not matched to a gene: 8. The DNA for the CDR3 is TGTGCCAGCTCACCACGGACCGCTGGGACAGGGGATGAAAAACTGTTTTTT. It is translated as CASSPRTAGTGDEKLFF. Looking up the rest from reference TRBV18 and TRBJ1-4 gives the full variable domain: NAGVMQNPRHLVRRRGQEARLRCSPMKGHSHVYWYRQLPEEGLKFMVYLQKENIIDESGMPKERFSAEFPKEGPSILRIQQVVRGDSAAYFCASSPRTAGTGDEKLFFGSGTQLSVL.

The chain combines TRBV2 with TRBJ1-6; 7 bases are a match to TRBD1. V gave up 4 bases and J gave up 9 bases; unmatched junction bases: 9. Germline CDR1 and CDR2: SNHLY and FYNNEI. The length of the CDR3 is 15 residues. Here the CDR3 DNA reads TGTGCCAGCAGTGTGGGACAGACTCTAGGTTCACCCCTCCACTTT. Its protein product is CASSVGQTLGSPLHF.

J is TRBJ2-5 and V is TRBV6-5, with 8 bases aligning to TRBD2. CDR3 length: 15 amino acids. V lost 6 bases to trimming and J lost 5 bases; unmatched junction nucleotides: 11. Germline assignment: CDR1 MNHEY and CDR2 SVGAGI. The CDR3 reads CASSRSGGIEETQYF. CDR3 nucleotide sequence: TGTGCCAGCAGCCGGAGCGGGGGAATAGAGGAGACCCAGTACTTC.